This T cell receptor (beta chain) was sequenced during a study of human T cells and chemical hapten exposure. Across the whole study: Investigators sensitized around 2 cm by around 2 cm of upper inner arm skin with 2% DPC. Scalp application of diphenylcyclopropenone was performed weekly in patients across the entire approximately 24-week study.

One entry per CDR3 protein, called by TCRdb with MiXCR from the RACE reads. The sample holds a few hundred thousand distinct CDR3 sequences, roughly 6% seen once. Losses at the gene ends were 4 bases for V and 9 bases for J; bases not matched to a gene: 2. CDR1 and CDR2 (germline): SGHTA, FQGTGA. The CDR3 covers 12 residues. The time point: patch test 2, 6 weeks after DPC sensitization. The treatment here: therapeutic diphenylcyclopropenone sensitization with weekly scalp DPC. The table lists this clonotype with many counts. The sequence came from a woman aged 18 to 35 with alopecia areata. Some clones in this sample may be carry-over from other donors' samples. The rearrangement uses TRBV7-3 and TRBJ1-5; 8 bases agree with TRBD1. The sequences come from whole blood, collected in connection with sensitization to the hapten diphenylcyclopropenone (DPC). The CDR3 loop reads CASSSTGGPQHF. CDR3 nucleotides: TGTGCCAGCAGCTCAACAGGGGGGCCCCAGCATTTT.